Listed below are T cell receptor beta chains from one sample, sequenced in a study of blood T cell repertoires in COVID-19. Here immunoSEQ multiplex PCR was the method, and the copy in TCRdb shows in-frame clones only, minus some. Seen here are about 260,000 clones, 80% to 90% observed once, and the top ten hold approximately 0.9%. Sequencing was done on a sample of PBMCs or T cells enriched from blood (not recorded which). The receptors stem from a man aged 50 to 60 who had been exposed to COVID-19. Each CDR3 is given with its conserved first and last residue. D genes are given only for firm matches. Some rows mark clone size as missing; the rest say once, few, many or name a class of expanded clone.

V gene: TRBV21-1
J gene: TRBJ2-1
clone size: .
D gene: .
CDR3 DNA: TGTGCCAGCAGCAATACAGGGGGATACAATGAGCAGTTCTTC
CDR3 protein: CASSNTGGYNEQFF

V gene: TRBV18
J gene: TRBJ1-1
clone size: .
D gene: .
CDR3 DNA: TGTGCCAGCTCACCGACGGGGGAGGGCACTGAAGCTTTCTTT
CDR3 protein: CASSPTGEGTEAFF

V gene: TRBV27
J gene: TRBJ2-1
clone size: .
D gene: .
CDR3 DNA: TGTGCCAGCAAGGCAGGGGCAGAGGATGAGCAGTTCTTC
CDR3 protein: CASKAGAEDEQFF

V gene: TRBV9
J gene: TRBJ1-5
clone size: .
D gene: TRBD1
CDR3 DNA: TGTGCCAGCAGCTCGGGACAGGGCAATCAGCCCCAGCATTTT
CDR3 protein: CASSSGQGNQPQHF

V gene: TRBV28
J gene: TRBJ1-1
clone size: .
D gene: .
CDR3 DNA: TGTGCCAGCAGTTCCTTCCCCCGGGACACTGAAGCTTTCTTT
CDR3 protein: CASSSFPRDTEAFF

V gene: TRBV5-4
J gene: TRBJ2-4
clone size: .
D gene: .
CDR3 DNA: TGTGCCAGCAGCTTGTCCCTAGCCAAAAACATTCAGTACTTC
CDR3 protein: CASSLSLAKNIQYF

V gene: TRBV29-1
J gene: TRBJ1-1
clone size: few
D gene: .
CDR3 DNA: TGCAGCGCTCAGGTTACTGAAGCTTTCTTT
CDR3 protein: CSAQVTEAFF

V gene: TRBV28
J gene: TRBJ2-3
clone size: .
D gene: .
CDR3 DNA: TGTGCCAGCAGTTCGCTAGCGGATACGCAGTATTTT
CDR3 protein: CASSSLADTQYF

V gene: TRBV10-3
J gene: TRBJ2-1
clone size: .
D gene: TRBD1
CDR3 DNA: TGTGCCATCATAAGGGACAGGCACTACAATGAGCAGTTCTTC
CDR3 protein: CAIIRDRHYNEQFF

V gene: TRBV6-5
J gene: TRBJ1-2
clone size: .
D gene: .
CDR3 DNA: TGTGCCAGCAGCGGCAGGGGTTATGGCTACACCTTC
CDR3 protein: CASSGRGYGYTF

V gene: TRBV28
J gene: TRBJ2-5
clone size: .
D gene: .
CDR3 DNA: TGTGCCAGCACCCAACCGGGGAAGACCCAGTACTTC
CDR3 protein: CASTQPGKTQYF

V gene: TRBV18
J gene: TRBJ1-3
clone size: .
D gene: .
CDR3 DNA: TGTGCCAGCTCACCACCGAGTGGGCGCTCTGGAAACACCATATATTTT
CDR3 protein: CASSPPSGRSGNTIYF

V gene: TRBV28
J gene: TRBJ1-3
clone size: .
D gene: .
CDR3 DNA: TGTGCCAGCACCGGGAGCAGTCCTGGAAACACCATATATTTT
CDR3 protein: CASTGSSPGNTIYF

V gene: TRBV5-5
J gene: TRBJ2-2
clone size: .
D gene: .
CDR3 DNA: TGTGCCAGCAGCTTGGTGGGCAGGGAGCTGTTTTTT
CDR3 protein: CASSLVGRELFF

V gene: TRBV27
J gene: TRBJ2-1
clone size: .
D gene: TRBD2
CDR3 DNA: TGTGCCAGCAGTCAGATTAGCGGGGACCTAAACAATGAGCAGTTCTTC
CDR3 protein: CASSQISGDLNNEQFF

V gene: TRBV5-1
J gene: TRBJ2-6
clone size: .
D gene: TRBD1
CDR3 DNA: TGCGCCAGCAGCTTGGGGACAGGCTCTGGGGCCAACGTCCTGACTTTC
CDR3 protein: CASSLGTGSGANVLTF

V gene: TRBV10-3
J gene: TRBJ2-7
clone size: .
D gene: TRBD1
CDR3 DNA: TGTGCCATCAGCGGGACAGCTGACGGTAACGAGCAGTACTTC
CDR3 protein: CAISGTADGNEQYF

V gene: TRBV9
J gene: TRBJ1-5
clone size: .
D gene: TRBD1
CDR3 DNA: TGTGCCAGCAGCGTAGGAGGACAGGGGACGCCCCAGCATTTT
CDR3 protein: CASSVGGQGTPQHF

V gene: TRBV28
J gene: TRBJ2-1
clone size: .
D gene: TRBD2
CDR3 DNA: TGTGCCACCCTAGCGGGAGGTCCCAATGAGCAGTTCTTC
CDR3 protein: CATLAGGPNEQFF

V gene: TRBV18
J gene: TRBJ1-4
clone size: .
D gene: .
CDR3 DNA: TGTGCCAGCTCGCGTACAGGGTCCGCTAATGAAAAACTGTTTTTT
CDR3 protein: CASSRTGSANEKLFF

V gene: TRBV7-2
J gene: TRBJ2-2
clone size: .
D gene: .
CDR3 DNA: TGTGCCAGCAGCTTAAATCAGGGGACCGGGGAGCTGTTTTTT
CDR3 protein: CASSLNQGTGELFF

V gene: TRBV6-1
J gene: TRBJ2-7
clone size: .
D gene: TRBD1
CDR3 DNA: TGTGCCAGCAAGGGACAGGGGGCCTACGAGCAGTACTTC
CDR3 protein: CASKGQGAYEQYF

V gene: TRBV5-1
J gene: TRBJ1-4
clone size: .
D gene: .
CDR3 DNA: TGCGCCAGCAGCACAGTGGATGAAAAACTGTTTTTT
CDR3 protein: CASSTVDEKLFF

V gene: TRBV28
J gene: TRBJ1-3
clone size: .
D gene: .
CDR3 DNA: TGTGCCACTCAGACAGCCGGAAACACCATATATTTT
CDR3 protein: CATQTAGNTIYF

V gene: TRBV11-3
J gene: TRBJ2-3
clone size: .
D gene: TRBD2
CDR3 DNA: TGTGCCAGCAGCTTTACGACTAGCAGCGTAGATACGCAGTATTTT
CDR3 protein: CASSFTTSSVDTQYF

V gene: TRBV5-1
J gene: TRBJ2-2
clone size: .
D gene: TRBD1
CDR3 DNA: TGCGCCAGCAGCTTGGCTGGCCAGGGGGACGGGGAGCTGTTTTTT
CDR3 protein: CASSLAGQGDGELFF

V gene: TRBV5-1
J gene: TRBJ2-1
clone size: .
D gene: TRBD2
CDR3 DNA: TGCGCCAGCAGCTTGAGGATCCTGGAACTAGCGGGAGACAATGAGCAGTTCTTC
CDR3 protein: CASSLRILELAGDNEQFF

V gene: TRBV6-5
J gene: TRBJ2-7
clone size: .
D gene: .
CDR3 DNA: TGTGCCAGCAGACCCTCCCTACTAATCTACGAGCAGTACTTC
CDR3 protein: CASRPSLLIYEQYF

V gene: TRBV5-1
J gene: TRBJ2-2
clone size: .
D gene: .
CDR3 DNA: TGCGCCAGCAGCTTAGGGGGTCCGGACACCGGGGAGCTGTTTTTT
CDR3 protein: CASSLGGPDTGELFF

V gene: TRBV12-3/TRBV12-4
J gene: TRBJ1-4
clone size: .
D gene: .
CDR3 DNA: TGTGCCAGCAGTTTAGCCTCCATCGGAAAACTGTTTTTT
CDR3 protein: CASSLASIGKLFF

V gene: TRBV5-1
J gene: TRBJ2-1
clone size: .
D gene: TRBD2
CDR3 DNA: TGCGCCAGCAGCTTGACGATAGCGGGGGGGAGGAATGAGCAGTTCTTC
CDR3 protein: CASSLTIAGGRNEQFF

V gene: TRBV5-1
J gene: TRBJ2-2
clone size: .
D gene: TRBD1
CDR3 DNA: TGCGCCAGCAGCTTGGGGGACAGGGACACCGGGGAGCTGTTTTTT
CDR3 protein: CASSLGDRDTGELFF

V gene: TRBV25-1
J gene: TRBJ2-2
clone size: .
D gene: .
CDR3 DNA: TGTGCCAGCACCCAAGGGGGATGGTCCGGGGAGCTGTTTTTT
CDR3 protein: CASTQGGWSGELFF

V gene: TRBV24-1
J gene: TRBJ2-3
clone size: .
D gene: TRBD2
CDR3 DNA: TGTGCCACCAGCGGGGGGTGGGGGGTAAGCACAGATACGCAGTATTTT
CDR3 protein: CATSGGWGVSTDTQYF

V gene: TRBV30
J gene: TRBJ1-5
clone size: .
D gene: .
CDR3 DNA: TGTGCCTGGAGTGTTAGCAGTAACTATCAGCCCCAGCATTTT
CDR3 protein: CAWSVSSNYQPQHF

V gene: TRBV24-1
J gene: TRBJ1-2
clone size: once
D gene: TRBD1
CDR3 DNA: TGTGCCACCAGTGATTGGGACAGCTTCTATGGCTACACCTTC
CDR3 protein: CATSDWDSFYGYTF

V gene: TRBV12-3/TRBV12-4
J gene: TRBJ1-1
clone size: .
D gene: .
CDR3 DNA: TGTGCCAGCAGTTTAACAGGGTTTGCTGAAGCTTTCTTT
CDR3 protein: CASSLTGFAEAFF

V gene: TRBV7-6
J gene: TRBJ2-5
clone size: .
D gene: .
CDR3 DNA: TGTGCCAGCAGCTTAGCACTAGCCTTAGAGACCCAGTACTTC
CDR3 protein: CASSLALALETQYF

V gene: TRBV9
J gene: TRBJ2-7
clone size: .
D gene: TRBD1
CDR3 DNA: TGTGCCAGCAGCGTAGGACAGGGGGCCACCTACGAGCAGTACTTC
CDR3 protein: CASSVGQGATYEQYF

V gene: TRBV19
J gene: TRBJ2-6
clone size: .
D gene: .
CDR3 DNA: TGTGCCAGTAGTCCGAAGGACACGAGATACTACCGATCTGGGGCCAACGTCCTGACTTTC
CDR3 protein: CASSPKDTRYYRSGANVLTF

V gene: TRBV4-1
J gene: TRBJ1-1
clone size: .
D gene: .
CDR3 DNA: TGCGCCAGCAGCCATGGACAGAGCCTTGAGACTTTCTTT
CDR3 protein: CASSHGQSLETFF

V gene: TRBV30
J gene: TRBJ2-1
clone size: once
D gene: .
CDR3 DNA: TGTGCCTGGAGTGTACGAAGAAAGGCGGGAGAGCAGTTCTTC
CDR3 protein: CAWSVRRKAGEQFF

V gene: TRBV9
J gene: TRBJ1-1
clone size: .
D gene: TRBD1
CDR3 DNA: TGTGCCAGCACCGTTGTGACAGGGTCCCCAGCTTTCTTT
CDR3 protein: CASTVVTGSPAFF

V gene: TRBV2
J gene: TRBJ2-3
clone size: .
D gene: .
CDR3 DNA: TGTGCCAGCAAGAAAATGGCGGGGAGCACAGATACGCAGTATTTT
CDR3 protein: CASKKMAGSTDTQYF

V gene: TRBV30
J gene: TRBJ2-3
clone size: .
D gene: .
CDR3 DNA: TGTGCCTGGAGCGTCGGGGGTCCAGATACGCAGTATTTT
CDR3 protein: CAWSVGGPDTQYF

V gene: TRBV5-1
J gene: TRBJ2-5
clone size: .
D gene: .
CDR3 DNA: TGCGCCAGCAGCTTGGGGGCAGGGCAAGAGACCCAGTACTTC
CDR3 protein: CASSLGAGQETQYF

V gene: TRBV6-4
J gene: TRBJ1-5
clone size: few
D gene: .
CDR3 DNA: TGTGCCGGGAGGGCCTCTCATCAGCCCCAGCATTTT
CDR3 protein: CAGRASHQPQHF

V gene: TRBV4-1
J gene: TRBJ1-2
clone size: once
D gene: TRBD1
CDR3 DNA: TGCGCCAGCAGCCCCAGCGGACAGGGGGGCTATGGCTACACCTTC
CDR3 protein: CASSPSGQGGYGYTF

V gene: TRBV12-2
J gene: TRBJ2-2
clone size: .
D gene: .
CDR3 DNA: TGTGCAAGTCGCTTAGTAGGGGAGCTGTTTTTT
CDR3 protein: CASRLVGELFF

V gene: TRBV9
J gene: TRBJ2-3
clone size: .
D gene: TRBD2
CDR3 DNA: TGTGCCAGCAGCATTGGACTAGCGGGACATTACACAGATACGCAGTATTTT
CDR3 protein: CASSIGLAGHYTDTQYF

V gene: TRBV19
J gene: TRBJ1-1
clone size: .
D gene: .
CDR3 DNA: TGTGCCAGTAGCGACCCAGCACGTGGGCAGAACACTGAAGCTTTCTTT
CDR3 protein: CASSDPARGQNTEAFF

V gene: TRBV2
J gene: TRBJ2-5
clone size: .
D gene: .
CDR3 DNA: TGTGCCAGCAGTGAATCTAGGTATCAAGAGACCCAGTACTTC
CDR3 protein: CASSESRYQETQYF

V gene: TRBV2
J gene: TRBJ1-2
clone size: once
D gene: .
CDR3 DNA: TGTGCCAGCAGTGAAATTTCGACAGCAAACTATGGCTACACCTTC
CDR3 protein: CASSEISTANYGYTF

V gene: TRBV6-6
J gene: TRBJ1-6
clone size: .
D gene: .
CDR3 DNA: TGTGCCAGCAGTCCGAGCGCCGGATCACCCCTCCACTTT
CDR3 protein: CASSPSAGSPLHF

V gene: TRBV29-1
J gene: TRBJ2-5
clone size: .
D gene: TRBD2
CDR3 DNA: TGCAGCAAGACTAGCGGGAGGGCCGGAGAGACCCAGTACTTC
CDR3 protein: CSKTSGRAGETQYF

V gene: TRBV11-3
J gene: TRBJ1-1
clone size: .
D gene: .
CDR3 DNA: TGTGCCAGCAGCTCACAGGTCACGAACACTGAAGCTTTCTTT
CDR3 protein: CASSSQVTNTEAFF

V gene: TRBV4-2
J gene: TRBJ1-1
clone size: .
D gene: .
CDR3 DNA: TGTGCCAGTCAAACCAGACAGTCGAGGACTGAAGCTTTCTTT
CDR3 protein: CASQTRQSRTEAFF

V gene: TRBV2
J gene: TRBJ2-3
clone size: .
D gene: .
CDR3 DNA: TGTGCCAGCAGTAAGGGAGATTTGGAACAGTACGTAGCAGGCGCAGATACGCAGTATTTT
CDR3 protein: CASSKGDLEQYVAGADTQYF

V gene: TRBV15
J gene: TRBJ2-5
clone size: .
D gene: TRBD1
CDR3 DNA: TGTGCCACCAGCATGACAGGGACCCCCGGAGAGACCCAGTACTTC
CDR3 protein: CATSMTGTPGETQYF

V gene: TRBV15
J gene: TRBJ2-7
clone size: .
D gene: TRBD1
CDR3 DNA: TGTGCCACCAGCAAAGACAGGGGTCCCTACGAGCAGTACTTC
CDR3 protein: CATSKDRGPYEQYF